The clone carrying this TCR beta chain is a singleton in its sample. Different DNA sequences within this sample yield the same CDR3. Authors' processing steps: Estimates of nucleated cell counts were drawn from the amplification of reference gene primers. Libraries were prepared by immunoSEQ multiplex PCR; TCRdb keeps only in-frame clonotypes and omits some of them. V, J and clone size are those of that table, while D and trimming were read from the DNA. Found here are under 300,000 clones, about 88% of them singletons; the top ten hold 2% to 2.5%. CDR1 is LNHDA, CDR2 SQIVND, per germline (reference sequence). This CDR3 is 13 amino acids long. V lost 4 bases, J lost 2 bases, and 8 bases lay in between. This sample is drawn from a study of blood T cell repertoires in COVID-19. About the study: Sites in the United States, Italy and Spain provided acute and convalescent COVID-19 samples. Nucleic acid was either cDNA or gDNA, and it came from T cells, B-cell-depleted T cells, or PBMCs.

The clonotype originates from a woman aged 40 to 50 who had recovered from COVID-19. V gene TRBV19 combines with J gene TRBJ2-5; possibly TRBD2 for D (5 bases). Material: peripheral blood. The CDR3 nucleotides are TGTGCCAGTAGTACCGGGGTTCAAGAGACCCAGTACTTC. It encodes CASSTGVQETQYF.